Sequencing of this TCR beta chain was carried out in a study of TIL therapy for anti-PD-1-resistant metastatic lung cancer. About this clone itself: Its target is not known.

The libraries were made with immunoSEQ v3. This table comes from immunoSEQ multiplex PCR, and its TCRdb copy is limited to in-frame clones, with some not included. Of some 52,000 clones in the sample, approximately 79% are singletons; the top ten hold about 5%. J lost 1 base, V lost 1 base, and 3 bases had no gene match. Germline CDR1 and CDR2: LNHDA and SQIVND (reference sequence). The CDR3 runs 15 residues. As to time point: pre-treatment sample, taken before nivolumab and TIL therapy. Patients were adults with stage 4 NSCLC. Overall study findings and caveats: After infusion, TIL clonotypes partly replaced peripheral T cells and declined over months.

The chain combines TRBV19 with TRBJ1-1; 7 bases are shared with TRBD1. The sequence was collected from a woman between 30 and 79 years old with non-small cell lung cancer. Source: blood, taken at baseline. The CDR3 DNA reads TGTGCCAGTAGTATAGTGGGACAGAAGAACACTGAAGCTTTCTTT. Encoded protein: CASSIVGQKNTEAFF.